The source of this TCR beta chain is a study of radiotherapy plus CTLA-4 blockade in lung cancer. Study as a whole: Disease control was present in 30% to 35% of patients, and objective responses in about 19%.

Trimming took off 1 base at V and 7 bases at J, with 13 bases between the two ends. The CDR3 loop spans 14 amino acids. CDR1 MGHRA and CDR2 YSYEKL come from the germline V gene. This clone is termed medium-sized. The method was immunoSEQ multiplex PCR; TCRdb's version includes in-frame clones alone and lacks a portion of them. The data contain about 45,000 clones, 73% of them singletons. This clonotype originated in a human donor with non-small cell lung cancer who had a complete response to radiotherapy plus ipilimumab. Sequenced here: peripheral blood, sampled from a patient treated with radiotherapy plus ipilimumab. The chain links TRBV4-1 to TRBJ1-1, with no clear D. This CDR3 reads CASSQVEGSGEAFF. The CDR3 nucleotides read TGCGCCAGCAGCCAAGTAGAAGGGAGTGGTGAAGCTTTCTTT.